The TCR beta chain under discussion was sequenced for a study of regulatory and conventional T cells in RAG deficiency. The sorted regulatory T cells were CD4+, CD25-high and CD127-low, with genomic DNA sequenced. Between the trimmed V and J ends, which lost 5 bases and 2 bases, there was a span of 9 bases. CDR3 length: 14 amino acids. The germline V gene has CDR1 MRHNA and CDR2 SNTAGT. The method was immunoSEQ multiplex PCR; TCRdb's version includes in-frame clones alone and lacks a portion of them. The table lists around 10,000 clones, approximately 88% of them singletons, with around 1.2% in the top ten. The data were also submitted as part of a second study, on regulatory T cells. Per that study: The primer mix had 52 TRBV and 13 TRBJ primers.

The TCR sequence derives from a human donor in good health. The sample was Tregs sorted from blood. This rearrangement joins TRBV6-4 to TRBJ2-2; D call uncertain. The CDR3 reads CASSSSGNTGELFF. The CDR3 region has the DNA TGTGCCAGCAGTTCGTCCGGCAACACCGGGGAGCTGTTTTTT.